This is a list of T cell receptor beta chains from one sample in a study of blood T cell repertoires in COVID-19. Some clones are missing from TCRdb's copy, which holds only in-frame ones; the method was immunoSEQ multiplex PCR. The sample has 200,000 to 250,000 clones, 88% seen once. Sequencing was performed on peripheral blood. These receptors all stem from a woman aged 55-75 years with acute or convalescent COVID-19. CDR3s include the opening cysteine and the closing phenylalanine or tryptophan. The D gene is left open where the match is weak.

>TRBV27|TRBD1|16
CASSGTGGSLNTEAFF
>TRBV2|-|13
CASGRGSGNTIYF
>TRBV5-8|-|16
CASSLRTTTYNSPLHF
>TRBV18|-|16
CASSRGQLEMNTEAFF
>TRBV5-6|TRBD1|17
CASSPIGDRAPTGELFF
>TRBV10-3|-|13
CAISVGGSYEQYF
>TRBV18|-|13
CASSPPGENEQFF
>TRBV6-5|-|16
CASSYSARGNISPLHF
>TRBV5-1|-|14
CASSLVALVHEQFF
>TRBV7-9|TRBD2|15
CASSLGLVRGETQYF
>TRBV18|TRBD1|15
CASSPGTGSNQPQHF
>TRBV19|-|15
CASKTGGTNTGELFF
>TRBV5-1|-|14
CASSKDMGNEKLFF
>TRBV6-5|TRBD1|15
CASGETGGNNYGYTF
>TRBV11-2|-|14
CASSLVGGNTEAFF
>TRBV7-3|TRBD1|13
CASSAGGTGRAFF
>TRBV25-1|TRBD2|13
CARIAGAYYEQYF
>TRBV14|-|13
CASSQDQNQPQHF
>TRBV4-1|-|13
CASSQAPIGELFF
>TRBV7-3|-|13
CASSLGGASGYTF
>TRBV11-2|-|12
CASSEFSGEQYF
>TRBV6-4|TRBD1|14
CASREDRVNQPQHF
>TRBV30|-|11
CAWDLDTQAFF
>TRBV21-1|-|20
CASSKLEGGQGERGNEKLFF
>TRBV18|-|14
CASLGQSNTGELFF
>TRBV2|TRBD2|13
CASVRGGGNIQYF
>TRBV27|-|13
CASSWWRDRDEFF
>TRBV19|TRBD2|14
CASSPASGDNEQFF
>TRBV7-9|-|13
CASSRTDGNTIYF
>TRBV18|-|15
CASSHNRRGDSPLHF
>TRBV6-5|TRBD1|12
CASKQGAYEQYF
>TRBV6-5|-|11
CASSSFYEQYF
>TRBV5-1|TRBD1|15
CASSFGAGGSQEQYF
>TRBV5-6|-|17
CASSLYGESRLGNTIYF
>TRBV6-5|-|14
CASIGQQANYGYTF
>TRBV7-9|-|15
CASSLRDTPGDTQYF
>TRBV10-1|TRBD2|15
CASSDRTSGTETQYF
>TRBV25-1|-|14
CASRRGQNTGELFF
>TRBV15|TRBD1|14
CATSRGQGAARAFF
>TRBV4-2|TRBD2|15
CASSKSGGQSYEQYF
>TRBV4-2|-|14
CASSTGTQTYEQYF
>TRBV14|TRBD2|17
CASSQDWSSGRMNEQFF
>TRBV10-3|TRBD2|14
CATSSGQSTDTQYF
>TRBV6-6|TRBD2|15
CASRPTSGGTYEQYF
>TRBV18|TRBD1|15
CASSPRQGENTEAFF
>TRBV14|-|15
CASSPLGLSSYEQYF
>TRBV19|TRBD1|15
CASSTAGTGYTEAFF
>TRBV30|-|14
CAWFSGRPTDTQYF
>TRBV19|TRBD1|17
CASSIGGQGTSNQPQHF
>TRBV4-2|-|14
CASSQIGGQETQYF
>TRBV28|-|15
CASSMGGVGGKTQYF
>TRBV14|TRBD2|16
CASSRGGTIYTDTQYF
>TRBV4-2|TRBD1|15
CASSQDRTRGTEAFF
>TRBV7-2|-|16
CASSLSPTAGRTEAFF
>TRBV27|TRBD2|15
CASSLFGGGFNEQFF
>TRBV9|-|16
CASSAHGGSSYNEQFF
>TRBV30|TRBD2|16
CAWSGRTSGGTDTQYF